The 22 T cell receptor beta chains below all came from one sample that was sequenced in a study of control samples from healthy donors and cancer patients. This table comes from immunoSEQ multiplex PCR, and its TCRdb copy is limited to in-frame clones, with some not included. In the table there are roughly 73,000 clones, about 87% of which are singletons. Sequenced material: blood. The receptors were sampled from a man between 50 and 59 years old in good health.

This sequence joins TRBV6-6 and TRBJ2-5, with 10 bases that match TRBD1. Germline CDR1 and CDR2: MNHNY and SVGAGI (reference sequence). With V trimmed by 6 bases and J by 5 bases, 3 bases remained unmatched. This CDR3 is built from 13 residues. The CDR3 DNA reads as TGTGCCAGCAGGACAGGGGGCGGGGAGACCCAGTACTTC. It specifies CASRTGGGETQYF.

This rearrangement joins TRBV29-1 to TRBJ1-2; possible D gene TRBD1, 6 bases. CDR3 length: 12 amino acids. The V end lost 6 bases, the J end lost 6 bases, and 14 bases lay between the germline ends. Germline CDR1 and CDR2: SQVTM and ANQGSEA. The CDR3 DNA follows: TGCAGCGTCGATACAGGGTTCCATGGCTACACCTTC. Residues: CSVDTGFHGYTF.

This clone has a single count. This chain uses TRBV7-2 with TRBJ2-1, with 13 bases lining up with TRBD2. Germline V CDR1 and CDR2: SGHTA, FQGNSA. V lost 5 bases and J lost 0; bases outside the gene matches: 7. The length of the CDR3 is 18 residues. CDR3: CASSRRLAGGSSYNEQFF. As DNA, the CDR3 is TGTGCCAGCAGCAGGCGACTAGCGGGGGGTAGCTCCTACAATGAGCAGTTCTTC.

This clone was picked up one time. V gene TRBV10-3 combines with J gene TRBJ2-5, with 10 bases aligning to TRBD2. With 6 bases clipped from V and 5 bases from J, the junction kept 6 bases outside the gene matches. The V gene's germline CDR1 is ENHRY and CDR2 SYGVKD. The CDR3 extends over 14 amino acids. CDR3 coding DNA: TGTGCCATCAGGGCCAGCGGGAGGGCGGAGACCCAGTACTTC. Its protein is CAIRASGRAETQYF.

The chain has TRBV27 and TRBJ2-7, with 12 bases aligning to TRBD2. The ends lost 2 bases at V and 9 bases at J; junction bases unmatched: 8. The CDR3 length is 15 residues. CDR1 MNHEY and CDR2 SMNVEV come from the germline V gene (reference sequence). DNA for the CDR3: TGTGCCAGCAGTTTAGGAGGACTAGCGGGGTCACGGCAGTACTTC. Encoded protein: CASSLGGLAGSRQYF.

The chain carries TRBV6-5 and TRBJ2-7; 8 nucleotides line up with TRBD1. The CDR3 runs 15 residues. J gave up 4 bases and V 4 bases, and 9 bases lay outside the gene matches. Germline CDR1 is MNHEY and CDR2 is SVGAGI. CDR3: CASSFDRGRIYEQYF. The CDR3 DNA sequence: TGTGCCAGCAGTTTCGACAGGGGTAGGATTTACGAGCAGTACTTC.

V and J are TRBV18 and TRBJ1-2; D is possibly TRBD1 (6 bases). Germline-derived CDR1 and CDR2 are KGHSH and LQKENI. V was pared by 4 bases and J by 9 bases, with 21 bases between. The CDR3 length is 15 residues. As DNA, the CDR3 is TGTGCCAGCTCACTACCCTCTACAGGGTTGACGAGCTACACCTTC. It yields the protein CASSLPSTGLTSYTF.

This clone was found once. This specimen includes other DNA sequences encoding the same CDR3. The genes are TRBV2 and TRBJ2-7, with 7 positions matching TRBD2. Unmatched junction bases numbered 7, after V lost 11 bases and J lost 0 bases. The germline gives CDR1 SNHLY, CDR2 FYNNEI. This CDR3 is built from 13 residues. CDR3 sequence: CAGVGGSSYEQYF. As DNA, the CDR3 is TGTGCCGGGGTGGGGGGGTCCTCCTACGAGCAGTACTTC.

The CDR3 bases are TGTGCCAGCAGCTCGATACAGGGATCTGGAAACACCATATATTTT. Its translation is CASSSIQGSGNTIYF. The chain is built from TRBV5-4 and TRBJ1-3, with D possibly being TRBD1 (6 bases). V was shortened by 3 bases and J by 1 base, with 11 bases between the two germline ends. CDR1 and CDR2 from the germline V gene are SGHNT and YYREEE (reference sequence). The CDR3 covers 15 residues.

The chain links TRBV5-5 to TRBJ2-2, with 10 bases identical to TRBD2. In germline, CDR1 is SGHKS, CDR2 YYEKEE (reference sequence). J gave up 7 bases and V 2 bases, and 11 bases lay outside the gene matches. The CDR3 length is 17 residues. The CDR3 loop is CASSLSLAGERDGELFF. The CDR3 bases are TGTGCCAGCAGCTTATCCCTAGCGGGAGAAAGGGACGGGGAGCTGTTTTTT.

This chain uses TRBV27 with TRBJ1-1, with D tentatively TRBD1 (6 bases). CDR3 length equals 16 residues. CDR1 MNHEY and CDR2 SMNVEV come from the germline V gene (reference sequence). V lost 2 bases and J 6 bases, leaving 19 bases between the germline ends. The CDR3 coding sequence is TGTGCCAGCAGTTTAAGCCCTTGGCAGGGGATCGCTGAAGCTTTCTTT. It translates to CASSLSPWQGIAEAFF.

The gene calls are TRBV19 and TRBJ2-5, with D maybe TRBD2 (6 bases). This CDR3 spans 15 amino acids. Germline V gives CDR1 LNHDA, CDR2 SQIVND (reference sequence). V lost 5 bases to trimming and J lost 2 bases, with 15 bases between them. CDR3 in DNA: TGTGCCAGTAGTCTTGGACAACTAGCACAAGAGACCCAGTACTTC. Residues: CASSLGQLAQETQYF. The entire variable domain, with the rest obtained from reference TRBV19 and TRBJ2-5, is as follows: DGGITQSPKYLFRKEGQNVTLSCEQNLNHDAMYWYRQDPGQGLRLIYYSQIVNDFQKGDIAEGYSVSREKKESFPLTVTSAQKNPTAFYLCASSLGQLAQETQYFGPGTRLLVL.

This chain joins TRBV6-4 and TRBJ2-3; D is ambiguous. CDR1 MRHNA and CDR2 SNTAGT come from the germline V gene. V was cut by 3 bases and J by 0 bases, with 4 bases left in between. The CDR3 contains 13 residues. The CDR3 DNA is TGTGCCAGCAGTGAGGACAGCACAGATACGCAGTATTTT. As protein: CASSEDSTDTQYF.

The chain joins TRBV18 to TRBJ2-6; D remains unclear. The CDR3 extends over 16 amino acids. V lost 2 bases to trimming and J lost 0 bases, with 8 bases between them. Germline assignment: CDR1 KGHSH and CDR2 LQKENI. CDR3 amino acids: CASSPGSPSGANVLTF. The CDR3 DNA is TGTGCCAGCTCACCAGGCAGTCCCTCTGGGGCCAACGTCCTGACTTTC.

This rearrangement joins TRBV7-2 to TRBJ2-1, with D perhaps TRBD1 (5 bases). CDR3 length equals 19 residues. The V gene lost 3 bases and the J gene lost 1 base, with 22 bases spanning the gap. The germline gives CDR1 SGHTA, CDR2 FQGNSA. The CDR3 reads CASSLGYRPQLYSYNEQFF. DNA of the CDR3: TGTGCCAGCAGCTTGGGGTACAGGCCCCAACTATATTCCTACAATGAGCAGTTCTTC.

The J gene is TRBJ1-1, the V gene TRBV7-2; D gene ambiguous. The V gene lost 5 bases and the J gene lost 5 bases, with 15 bases spanning the gap. The CDR3 loop spans 14 amino acids. Germline lookup yields CDR1 SGHTA and CDR2 FQGNSA. The CDR3 loop reads CASSQTSLGTEAFF. CDR3 in DNA: TGTGCCAGCAGCCAGACTTCCCTGGGGACTGAAGCTTTCTTT. The full variable domain, with the rest looked up from reference TRBV7-2 and TRBJ1-1, is GAGVSQSPSNKVTEKGKDVELRCDPISGHTALYWYRQSLGQGLEFLIYFQGNSAPDKSGLPSDRFSAERTGGSVSTLTIQRTQQEDSAVYLCASSQTSLGTEAFFGQGTRLTVV.

This chain uses TRBV21-1 with TRBJ2-3; the D call of TRBD2 is as the table states it, not checked on the DNA. TRBV21-1 constitutes a pseudogene. The CDR3 length is 21 residues. CDR3 sequence reads: CANHPSKPGLAGVSFTDTQYF. The CDR3 nucleotides read TGTGCCAACCATCCTTCCAAACCGGGACTAGCGGGAGTTTCCTTCACAGATACGCAGTATTTT.

For the CDR3, the DNA is TGTGCCAGTAGTAAGGGTGGGGCTTCTGGCCAGCCCCAGCATTTT. Encoded protein: CASSKGGASGQPQHF. V gene TRBV19 combines with J gene TRBJ1-5; D might be TRBD1 (5 bases). This CDR3 is 15 amino acids long. The ends were cut back, 4 bases at V and 7 bases at J, with 17 bases in the middle. CDR1 is LNHDA and CDR2 is SQIVND in the germline V gene (reference sequence).

With regard to this clone: Different DNA sequences within this sample yield the same CDR3. The genes are TRBV4-1 and TRBJ1-2; D is undetermined. V lost 1 base and J lost 4, with 4 bases in between. CDR3 length equals 12 residues. Germline-derived CDR1 and CDR2 are MGHRA and YSYEKL. CDR3 residues: CASSQGPYGYTF. DNA of the CDR3: TGCGCCAGCAGCCAAGGACCCTATGGCTACACCTTC.

V is TRBV10-3 and J is TRBJ2-2; D remains unclear. The germline V gene encodes CDR1 ENHRY and CDR2 SYGVKD. The CDR3 sequence is 17 residues long. V was cut by 2 bases and J by 2 bases, with 15 bases left in between. The CDR3 spells CAISELGQTQNTGELFF. The CDR3 nucleotides read TGTGCCATCAGTGAGCTTGGTCAGACGCAAAACACCGGGGAGCTGTTTTTT.

J is TRBJ2-1 and V is TRBV9; D may be TRBD1 or TRBD2 (7 bases each). The germline V gene encodes CDR1 SGDLS and CDR2 YYNGEE. V lost 4 bases, J lost 6 bases, and 23 bases lay in between. The CDR3 spans 17 residues. The CDR3 bases are TGTGCCAGCAGCCCACTTCCGGGGGGTAGGGGGCGCAATGAGCAGTTCTTC. Encoded protein: CASSPLPGGRGRNEQFF.

The V gene is TRBV7-2, the J gene TRBJ2-7; D unclear. V dropped 3 bases and J dropped 6 bases, with 18 bases sitting between them. The CDR3 loop spans 15 amino acids. Germline values: CDR1 SGHTA, CDR2 FQGNSA. The CDR3 is CASSFARLGASEQYF. In DNA, the CDR3 is TGTGCCAGCAGCTTTGCTCGCCTGGGCGCTAGCGAGCAGTACTTC.